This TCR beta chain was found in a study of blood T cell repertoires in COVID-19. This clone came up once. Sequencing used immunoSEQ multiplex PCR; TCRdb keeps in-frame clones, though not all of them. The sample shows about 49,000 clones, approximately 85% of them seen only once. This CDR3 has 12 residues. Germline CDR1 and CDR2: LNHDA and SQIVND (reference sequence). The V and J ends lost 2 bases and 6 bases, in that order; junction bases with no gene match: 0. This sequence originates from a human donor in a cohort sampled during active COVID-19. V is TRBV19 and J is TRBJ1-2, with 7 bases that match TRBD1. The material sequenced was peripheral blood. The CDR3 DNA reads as TGTGCCAGTAGTATACAGGGGGATGGCTACACCTTC. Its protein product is CASSIQGDGYTF.